The 28 T cell receptor beta chains presented below share a single source sample, sequenced in a study of T cells expressing NK-cell markers. TCRdb reprocessed the 5' RACE reads and stores each CDR3 protein as one record, lacking DNA. In all, the sample yields 4,500 to 7,000 distinct CDR3 sequences. Sequencing input: blood T cells: a sorted CD56 or NKG2C T cell subset, CD4+ or CD8+ T cells, or bulk PBMC T cells (not recorded which). These receptors originate from a young man in good health.

The J gene is TRBJ2-3, the V gene TRBV5-6. This CDR3 region has 12 residues. From germline, CDR1 is SGHDT and CDR2 YYEEEE. The CDR3 sequence: CASSFPLDTQYF.

This rearrangement joins TRBV27 to TRBJ2-1. The germline gives CDR1 MNHEY, CDR2 SMNVEV (reference sequence). The CDR3 covers 15 residues. The CDR3: CASSLSMVTYNEQFF.

By frequency, this clonotype is medium-sized. This chain joins TRBV6-2 or TRBV6-3 and TRBJ2-7. Per the germline V gene, CDR1 is MNHEY and CDR2 is SVGEGT. The CDR3 has 17 amino acids. This chain's CDR3 is CASSYSLWRIRTYEQYF.

J is TRBJ2-1 and V is TRBV13; the TCRdb call, TRBD2, lacks DNA for checking. This CDR3 spans 14 amino acids. CDR1 and CDR2 (germline): PRHDT, FYEKMQ (reference sequence). The CDR3 sequence is CASSLGGRLNEQFF.

V usage is TRBV6-1 and J usage is TRBJ1-6. The germline V gene encodes CDR1 MNHNS and CDR2 SASEGT. The CDR3 covers 14 residues. CDR3 protein: CASSQGRGGSPLHF.

The chain employs TRBV2 and TRBJ2-7; with no DNA, the TCRdb D assignment of TRBD1 cannot be verified. This CDR3 region has 12 residues. From germline, CDR1 is SNHLY and CDR2 FYNNEI. This chain's CDR3 is CASSEEGVVQYF.

By frequency, this clonotype registers medium-sized (0.01 to 0.1%). The chain employs TRBV12-3 or TRBV12-4 and TRBJ2-3. The CDR3 runs to 14 residues. This CDR3 is CASSFHQSTDTQYF.

The chain carries TRBV12-3 or TRBV12-4 and TRBJ2-7. This CDR3 region has 15 residues. CDR3 region: CASSTHGFFGYEQYF.

The chain is built from TRBV7-3 and TRBJ2-5; the TCRdb call, TRBD1, lacks DNA for checking. CDR3 length: 15 amino acids. Germline V gives CDR1 SGHTA, CDR2 FQGTGA. CDR3 sequence reads: CASSLRGVVRETQYF.

CDR3 region: CSARGWEENNEQFF. The V and J genes are TRBV20-1 and TRBJ2-1; TCRdb's D call, TRBD2, is unchecked because there is no DNA. The CDR3 runs to 14 residues. Germline-derived CDR1 and CDR2 are DFQATT and SNEGSKA (reference sequence).

This chain uses TRBV4-1 with TRBJ2-2. Germline CDR1 reads MGHRA; CDR2 reads YSYEKL. There are 12 residues in the CDR3. The CDR3 loop reads CASSQEPGELFF.

Here the CDR3 reads CASSQQGAHSNQPQHF. The V gene is TRBV28, the J gene TRBJ1-5; TCRdb returns TRBD1, unconfirmable since there is no DNA. This CDR3 region has 16 residues. Germline loops: CDR1 MDHEN, CDR2 SYDVKM.

The chain joins TRBV6-4 to TRBJ1-2; TCRdb selects TRBD1, and the lack of DNA leaves this call unchecked. This CDR3 spans 15 amino acids. The germline V gene has CDR1 MRHNA and CDR2 SNTAGT. The CDR3 is CASSAGGEGNYGYTF.

The rearrangement links TRBV2 to TRBJ1-5; as DNA is missing, the TRBD1 call by TCRdb cannot be tested. Germline loops: CDR1 SNHLY, CDR2 FYNNEI. The CDR3 length is 13 residues. The CDR3 region is CASSGTIGQPQHF.

The chain recombines TRBV18 with TRBJ1-1; TCRdb returns TRBD1, unconfirmable since there is no DNA. CDR3 length equals 16 residues. Germline assignment: CDR1 KGHSH and CDR2 LQKENI. The CDR3: CASSLGRDRGRIEAFF.

The V and J genes are TRBV6-1 and TRBJ2-2; TCRdb names TRBD1, which stays unverified in the absence of DNA. CDR3 size: 14 residues. Germline V gene data show CDR1 as MNHNS and CDR2 as SASEGT. CDR3 protein: CASSTYRGDGELFF.

The gene calls are TRBV21-1 and TRBJ2-1; TCRdb's D call, TRBD1, is unchecked because there is no DNA. TRBV21-1 is labeled a pseudogene. The CDR3 covers 13 residues. The CDR3 loop is CASSKEAGSPQFF.

V usage is TRBV6-1 and J usage is TRBJ2-2; as DNA is missing, the TRBD2 call by TCRdb cannot be tested. Germline V gene data show CDR1 as MNHNS and CDR2 as SASEGT. There are 14 residues in the CDR3. This CDR3 reads CASSAGADTGELFF.

V gene TRBV20-1 combines with J gene TRBJ2-7. In germline, CDR1 is DFQATT, CDR2 SNEGSKA (reference sequence). The CDR3 has 13 residues. CDR3 loop: CSAPMDGSYEQYF.

J is TRBJ2-1 and V is TRBV20-1; TCRdb calls TRBD2, which cannot be checked without DNA. The CDR3 is made up of 12 amino acids. The germline V gene encodes CDR1 DFQATT and CDR2 SNEGSKA (reference sequence). The CDR3 sequence is CSAGGPYNEQFF.

This chain links TRBV20-1 with TRBJ2-1; without DNA, the TCRdb call of TRBD2 cannot be checked. Germline loops: CDR1 DFQATT, CDR2 SNEGSKA (reference sequence). The length of the CDR3 is 13 residues. The CDR3 reads CSVLGLTYNEQFF.

The J gene is TRBJ2-1, the V gene TRBV4-1. Per the germline V gene, CDR1 is MGHRA and CDR2 is YSYEKL. There are 12 residues in the CDR3. The CDR3 is CASSQELNEQFF.

This clonotype is medium-sized (0.01 to 0.1%) by frequency. The chain combines TRBV6-6 with TRBJ2-3; TCRdb's assignment of TRBD2 cannot be checked, as there is no DNA. Germline V gene lookup returns CDR1 MNHNY and CDR2 SVGAGI (reference sequence). This CDR3 is 15 amino acids long. The CDR3: CASSAIAGGPDTQYF.

The rearrangement uses TRBV25-1 and TRBJ2-1; the TCRdb call, TRBD2, lacks DNA for checking. CDR1 is MGHDK, CDR2 SYGVNS, per germline. The CDR3 consists of 16 residues. CDR3 residues: CASSDQSGWDYNEQFF.

The rearrangement uses TRBV7-2 and TRBJ2-3. The length of the CDR3 is 13 residues. Germline V gives CDR1 SGHTA, CDR2 FQGNSA. The CDR3: CASSPYSTDTQYF.

The V gene is TRBV6-4, the J gene TRBJ2-1; TCRdb proposes TRBD1, but this gene call is untestable without DNA. The CDR3 is 13 amino acids. From germline, CDR1 is MRHNA and CDR2 SNTAGT. The CDR3 loop is CASSTTAVNEQFF.

The rearrangement joins TRBV7-9 to TRBJ1-2; TCRdb indicates TRBD1, and absent DNA this call remains unverified. CDR3 length: 17 residues. In germline, CDR1 is SEHNR, CDR2 FQNEAQ (reference sequence). CDR3 sequence: CASSSTARDRGPYGYTF. Full variable domain (rest looked up from reference TRBV7-9 and TRBJ1-2): DTGVSQNPRHKITKRGQNVTFRCDPISEHNRLYWYRQTLGQGPEFLTYFQNEAQLEKSRLLSDRFSAERPKGSFSTLEIQRTEQGDSAMYLCASSSTARDRGPYGYTFGSGTRLTVV.

The CDR3 sequence: CATSDHPGLAGFDEQFF. The V gene is TRBV24-1, the J gene TRBJ2-1; TCRdb's D call of TRBD2 is untestable without DNA. Germline CDR1 KGHDR, CDR2 SFDVKD. The CDR3 has 17 residues.